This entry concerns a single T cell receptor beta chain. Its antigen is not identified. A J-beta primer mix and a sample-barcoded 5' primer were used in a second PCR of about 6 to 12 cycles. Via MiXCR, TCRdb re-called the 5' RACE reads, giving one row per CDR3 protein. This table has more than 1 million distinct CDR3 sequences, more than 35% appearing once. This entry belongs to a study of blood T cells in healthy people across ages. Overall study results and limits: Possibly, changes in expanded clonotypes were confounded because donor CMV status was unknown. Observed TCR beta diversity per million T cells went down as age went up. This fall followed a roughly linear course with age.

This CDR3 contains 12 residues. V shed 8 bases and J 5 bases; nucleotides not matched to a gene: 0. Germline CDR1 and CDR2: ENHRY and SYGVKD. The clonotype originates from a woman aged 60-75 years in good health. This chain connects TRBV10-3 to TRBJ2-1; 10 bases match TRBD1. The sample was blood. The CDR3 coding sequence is TGTGCCATCGGACAGGGGGACAATGAGCAGTTCTTC. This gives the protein CAIGQGDNEQFF.